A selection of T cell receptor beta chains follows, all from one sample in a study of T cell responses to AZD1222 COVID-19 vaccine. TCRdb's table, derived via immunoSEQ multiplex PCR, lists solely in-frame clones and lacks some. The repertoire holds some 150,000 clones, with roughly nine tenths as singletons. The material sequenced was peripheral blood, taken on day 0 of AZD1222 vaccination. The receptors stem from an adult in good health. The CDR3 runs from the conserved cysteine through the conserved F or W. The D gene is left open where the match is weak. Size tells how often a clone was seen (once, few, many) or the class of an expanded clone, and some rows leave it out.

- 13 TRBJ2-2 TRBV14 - TGTGCCAGCAGCCACCCGGGTCCCGGGGAGCTGTTTTTT CASSHPGPGELFF
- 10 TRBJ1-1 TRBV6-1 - TGTGCCAGCAGTGACGAGGCACGGACCTTT CASSDEARTF
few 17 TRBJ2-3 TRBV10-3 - TGTGCCATCAGGGGGGCTAGGTGGGGCGGGAGCACAGATACGCAGTATTTT CAIRGARWGGSTDTQYF
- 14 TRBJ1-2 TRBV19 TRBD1 TGTGCCAGTAGTATAGCCGGACAGGGTTATGGCTACACCTTC CASSIAGQGYGYTF
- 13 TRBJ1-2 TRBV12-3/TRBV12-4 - TGTGCCAGCAGTTTACAGGCTAACTATGGCTACACCTTC CASSLQANYGYTF
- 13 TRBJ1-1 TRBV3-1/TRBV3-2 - TGTGCCAGCAGCCAAGGTTCAGGTACTGAAGCTTTCTTT CASSQGSGTEAFF
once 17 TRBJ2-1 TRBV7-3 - TGTGCCAGCAGCTTAACAGGTGGAGGGTCCACCTACAATGAGCAGTTCTTC CASSLTGGGSTYNEQFF
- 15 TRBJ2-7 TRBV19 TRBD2 TGTGCCAGTAGTATATTGGGACTAGCGGGAGCCGAGCAGTACTTC CASSILGLAGAEQYF
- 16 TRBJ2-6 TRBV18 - TGTGCCAGCTCACCAGTCAGCCACTCTGGGGCCAACGTCCTGACTTTC CASSPVSHSGANVLTF
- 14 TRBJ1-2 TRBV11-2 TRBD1 TGTGCCAGCAGCTTACTCGGACAGGGGGAAGGCTACACCTTC CASSLLGQGEGYTF
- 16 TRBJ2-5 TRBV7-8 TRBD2 TGTGCCAGCAGCAGCTATAGCGGGGGCAACCAAGAGACCCAGTACTTC CASSSYSGGNQETQYF
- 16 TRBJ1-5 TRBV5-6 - TGTGCCAGCAGCTTGCGCCCCACGGGGAGCAATCAGCCCCAGCATTTT CASSLRPTGSNQPQHF